The 18 T cell receptor beta chains in this list originate from one sample, sequenced in a study of tumor and adjacent non-tumor tissue in lung cancer. TCRbeta libraries were built with three rounds of nested PCR, modified from ARM-PCR. TCRdb redid the calling of the multiplex PCR reads with MiXCR, one entry per CDR3 protein. The data contain 90,000 to 100,000 distinct CDR3 sequences, 80% of them singletons. RNA was extracted from bulk tissue without any cell sorting. This non-tumor lung sample came from over 3 cm beyond the tumor edge. The sample comprised distant non-tumor lung tissue. These TCRs come from a man aged 60 to 69 with small cell lung cancer.

In its sample, this clonotype was seen a few times. This chain uses TRBV25-1 with TRBJ2-2, with TRBD2 matching 7 bases. V dropped 2 bases and J dropped 3; count of bases not matched to a gene: 0. The germline CDR1 and CDR2 sequences are MGHDK and SYGVNS. The CDR3 runs to 14 residues. The CDR3: CASSEAGDTGELFF. The CDR3 DNA reads TGTGCCAGCAGTGAAGCGGGAGACACCGGGGAGCTGTTTTTT.

A few counts support this clonotype. Possible read error: a much larger clone is one base away. This sequence joins TRBV29-1 and TRBJ2-6; D may be TRBD1 (6 bases). The germline V and J ends were trimmed by 6 bases and 4 bases, with 13 bases remaining between them. Germline CDR1 reads SQVTM; CDR2 reads ANQGSEA. This CDR3 is built from 14 residues. Here the CDR3 DNA reads TGCAGCGTCTCCACAAGGGGGGGGGCCAACGTCCTGACTTTC. Protein product: CSVSTRGGANVLTF.

This chain uses TRBV7-6 with TRBJ2-5; D may be TRBD2 (5 bases). The V gene's germline CDR1 is SGHVS and CDR2 FNYEAQ. The V end lost 5 bases, the J end lost 5 bases, and 12 bases lay between the germline ends. The CDR3 runs to 13 residues. This CDR3 reads CASSALGFETQYF. CDR3 nucleotides: TGTGCCAGCAGCGCACTAGGATTCGAGACCCAGTACTTC.

The rearrangement uses TRBV13 and TRBJ2-1; no clear D. The CDR3 has 15 residues. Trimming removed 7 bases at V and 5 bases at J, with 18 bases between. In germline, CDR1 is PRHDT, CDR2 FYEKMQ (reference sequence). This CDR3 is CASNKELGFHNEQFF. The CDR3 nucleotides are TGTGCCAGCAACAAAGAACTCGGATTCCACAATGAGCAGTTCTTC.

Points on this clonotype: The CDR3 does not end in the conserved phenylalanine or tryptophan, so this is likely a read error. The rearrangement links TRBV6-5 to TRBJ2-1; possible D gene TRBD2, 5 bases. The V and J ends lost 0 bases and 7 bases respectively, with 13 bases between them. Germline loops: CDR1 MNHEY, CDR2 SVGAGI. There are 15 residues in the CDR3. The CDR3 loop reads CASSYSGGVRNEQFL. In DNA form, the CDR3 reads TGTGCCAGCAGTTACTCTGGAGGAGTGCGTAATGAGCAGTTCCTC.

Ten or more counts support this clonotype. The chain employs TRBV4-1 and TRBJ1-1; the D gene is possibly TRBD1 (5 bases). V was cut by 2 bases and J by 7 bases, with 20 bases left in between. This CDR3 contains 16 residues. Germline V gene data show CDR1 as MGHRA and CDR2 as YSYEKL. The CDR3 DNA reads as TGCGCCAGCAGCCAATCAGGGCCTAGACAGATAAATGAAGCTTTCTTT. Amino acid sequence: CASSQSGPRQINEAFF.

As concerns this clonotype: A junction boundary mismatches the germline segment, possibly from a read error. The chain recombines TRBV29-1 with TRBJ2-3; D might be TRBD2 (5 bases). This CDR3 is built from 12 residues. Per the germline V gene, CDR1 is SQVTM and CDR2 is ANQGSEA. CDR3 protein: CSETSDTDTQYF. The CDR3 bases are TGTAGCGAAACATCAGACACAGATACGCAGTATTTT.

This clonotype was recorded at least ten times. The J gene is TRBJ2-3, the V gene TRBV20-1, with 9 positions matching TRBD2. CDR3 size: 15 residues. Germline V gene data show CDR1 as DFQATT and CDR2 as SNEGSKA (reference sequence). V lost 5 bases to trimming and J lost 1 base; unmatched junction nucleotides: 7. The CDR3 DNA reads TGCAGTGCTCGAAGAGCGGGAGGCCGCACAGATACGCAGTATTTT. This translates into CSARRAGGRTDTQYF.

In its sample, this clonotype was seen once. A junction end diverges from the germline sequence, so it may reflect a read error. The rearrangement links TRBV11-2 to TRBJ2-1; D unclear. The CDR3 spans 17 residues. Germline-derived CDR1 and CDR2 are SGHAT and FQNNGV. In DNA form, the CDR3 reads TGTGTCAGCAGTTTAGTGAGAGCCCAGAGGTCCTACAATGAGCAGTTCTTC. Translating it yields CVSSLVRAQRSYNEQFF.

As regards this clonotype: The junction differs from germline at one of its ends, possibly a read error. The V gene is TRBV6-6, the J gene TRBJ1-1; maybe TRBD1 (6 bases). CDR1 is MNHNY and CDR2 is SVGAGI in the germline V gene (reference sequence). The CDR3 contains 16 residues. CDR3 nucleotides: TGTGTCAGCACTTTAACAGGGAGTGTATGGGGCACTGAAGCTTTCTTT. It yields the protein CVSTLTGSVWGTEAFF.

As to this clonotype: Sequence at one end of the junction differs from germline and may be a read error. The chain recombines TRBV12-3 or TRBV12-4 with TRBJ2-1, with 12 bases that match TRBD2. The CDR3 covers 16 residues. The CDR3 sequence: CASMTSGSYWSNEQFF. CDR3 nucleotide sequence: TGTGCTAGCATGACTAGCGGGAGTTACTGGTCGAATGAGCAGTTCTTC.

Turning to this clonotype: The junction shows a germline mismatch at one end, possibly a read error. The rearrangement links TRBV29-1 to TRBJ1-5; D is uncertain. The CDR3 runs 16 residues. Germline loops: CDR1 SQVTM, CDR2 ANQGSEA. The CDR3 sequence: CGVILVGVASNQPQHF. DNA of the CDR3: TGCGGCGTTATATTGGTCGGGGTTGCCTCCAATCAGCCCCAGCATTTT.

Points on this clonotype: A read error may be the cause here, since a much bigger clone is one base away. The chain couples TRBV5-1 to TRBJ2-3, with 10 bases that match TRBD1. Germline V gives CDR1 SGHRS, CDR2 YFSETQ. This CDR3 contains 17 residues. The CDR3 loop reads CASSLFAGTGETDMQYF. CDR3 bases: TGCGCCAGCAGCTTGTTCGCGGGGACAGGGGAAACAGATATGCAGTATTTT.

The rearrangement links TRBV24-1 to TRBJ2-3, with 12 bases that match TRBD1. J lost 7 bases, V lost 5 bases, and 12 bases had no gene match. CDR1 and CDR2 (germline): KGHDR, SFDVKD. The CDR3 is 17 residues long. The DNA of the CDR3 is TGTGCCACCAGTGTCCCCCCCGGGACAGGGGGCGAAAATACGCAGTATTTT. Translated: CATSVPPGTGGENTQYF.

CDR3 protein: CASGSCTGQWTDTQYF. Written as DNA, the CDR3 is TGTGCCAGCGGATCCTGCACGGGACAGTGGACAGATACGCAGTATTTT. The chain couples TRBV6-1 to TRBJ2-3; TRBD1 aligns across 7 bases. Unmatched junction bases numbered 14, after V lost 8 bases and J lost 3 bases. The CDR3 has 16 amino acids. Germline CDR1 is MNHNS and CDR2 is SASEGT.

As for this clonotype: Here the CDR3 omits its conserved ending phenylalanine or tryptophan, so a read error is the likely source. The rearrangement joins TRBV6-1 to TRBJ2-3; D gene unclear. Germline V gene data show CDR1 as MNHNS and CDR2 as SASEGT. The CDR3 has 14 amino acids. Trimming pared 6 bases from V and 7 bases from J, leaving 17 bases between. In nucleotides, the CDR3 is TGTGCCAGCAGAGGATTAGGATACGGATATACGCAGTATCTT. Translation: CASRGLGYGYTQYL.

The rearrangement uses TRBV4-1 and TRBJ2-7; D remains unclear. CDR1 MGHRA and CDR2 YSYEKL come from the germline V gene. Trimming pared 5 bases from V and 3 bases from J, leaving 11 bases between. This CDR3 is 13 amino acids long. CDR3 amino acids: CASSFNRFYEQYF. DNA for the CDR3: TGCGCCAGCAGCTTCAACAGATTCTACGAGCAGTACTTC.

As concerns this clonotype: A much larger clone lies a single base off, so this may be a read error. The chain recombines TRBV9 with TRBJ2-5, with D unclear. This CDR3 is built from 15 residues. Germline V gene sequence: CDR1 SGDLS, CDR2 YYNGEE. The CDR3 region has the DNA TGTGCCAGCAGCGTAGGAGGCGCTAGAATTGAGACCCAGTGCTTC. Protein sequence: CASSVGGARIETQCF.